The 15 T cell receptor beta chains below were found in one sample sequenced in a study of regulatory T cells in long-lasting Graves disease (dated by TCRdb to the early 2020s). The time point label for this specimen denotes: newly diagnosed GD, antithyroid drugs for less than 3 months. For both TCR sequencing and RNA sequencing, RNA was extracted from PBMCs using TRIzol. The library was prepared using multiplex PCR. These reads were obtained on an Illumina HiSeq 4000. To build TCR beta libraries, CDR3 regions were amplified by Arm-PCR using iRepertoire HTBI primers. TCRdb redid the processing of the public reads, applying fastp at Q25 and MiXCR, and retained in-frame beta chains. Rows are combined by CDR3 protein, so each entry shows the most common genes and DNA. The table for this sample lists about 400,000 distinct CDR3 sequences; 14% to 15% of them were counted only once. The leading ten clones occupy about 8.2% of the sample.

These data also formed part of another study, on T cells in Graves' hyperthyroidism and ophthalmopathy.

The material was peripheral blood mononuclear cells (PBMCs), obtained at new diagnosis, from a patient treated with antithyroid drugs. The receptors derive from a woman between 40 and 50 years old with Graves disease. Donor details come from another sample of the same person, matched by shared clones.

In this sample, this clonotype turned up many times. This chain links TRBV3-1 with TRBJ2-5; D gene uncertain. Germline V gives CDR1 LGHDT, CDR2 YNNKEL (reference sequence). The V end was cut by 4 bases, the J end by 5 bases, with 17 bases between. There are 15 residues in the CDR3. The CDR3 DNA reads TGTGCCAGCAGCCCCCGAGGAGAGCTCCTGGAGACCCAGTACTTC. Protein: CASSPRGELLETQYF.

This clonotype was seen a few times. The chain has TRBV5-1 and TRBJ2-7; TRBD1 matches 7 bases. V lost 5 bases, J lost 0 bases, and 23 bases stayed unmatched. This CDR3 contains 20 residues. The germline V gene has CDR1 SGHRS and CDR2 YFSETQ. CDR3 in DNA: TGCGCCAGCAGGCACCCGGGCCTACGTAGGGACAGCCAGAGCTCCTACGAGCAGTACTTC. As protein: CASRHPGLRRDSQSSYEQYF.

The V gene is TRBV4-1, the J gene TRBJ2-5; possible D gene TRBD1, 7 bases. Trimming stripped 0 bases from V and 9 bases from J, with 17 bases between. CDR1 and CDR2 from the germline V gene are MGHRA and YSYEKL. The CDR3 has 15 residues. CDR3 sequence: CASSQEGGRGAPQYF. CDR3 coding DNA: TGCGCCAGCAGCCAAGAGGGAGGCAGGGGGGCCCCCCAGTACTTC.

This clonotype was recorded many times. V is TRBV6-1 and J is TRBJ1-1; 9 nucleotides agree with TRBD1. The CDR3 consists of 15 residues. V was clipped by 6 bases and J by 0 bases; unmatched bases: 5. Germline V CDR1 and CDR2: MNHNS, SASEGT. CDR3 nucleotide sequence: TGTGCCAGCAGAGGGACAGGGCGCGTGAACACTGAAGCTTTCTTT. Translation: CASRGTGRVNTEAFF.

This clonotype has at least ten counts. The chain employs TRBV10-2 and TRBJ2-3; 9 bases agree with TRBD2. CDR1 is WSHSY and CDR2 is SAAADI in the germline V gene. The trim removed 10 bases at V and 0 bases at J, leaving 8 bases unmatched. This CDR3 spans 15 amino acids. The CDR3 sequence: CAISTTSGSTDTQYF. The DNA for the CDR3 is TGCGCCATCTCCACGACTAGCGGAAGCACAGATACGCAGTATTTT.

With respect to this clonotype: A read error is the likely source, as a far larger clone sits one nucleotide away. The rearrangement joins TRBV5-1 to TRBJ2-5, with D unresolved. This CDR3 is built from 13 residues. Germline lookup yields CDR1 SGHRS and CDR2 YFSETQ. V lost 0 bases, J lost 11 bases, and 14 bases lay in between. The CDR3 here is CASSLESYNEQYF. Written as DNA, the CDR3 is TGCGCCAGCAGCTTGGAGAGCTACAATGAGCAGTACTTC.

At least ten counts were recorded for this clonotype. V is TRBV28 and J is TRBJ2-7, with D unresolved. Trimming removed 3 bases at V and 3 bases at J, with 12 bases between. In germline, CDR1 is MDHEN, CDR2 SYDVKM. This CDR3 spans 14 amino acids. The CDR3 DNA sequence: TGTGCCAGCAGTTTCCTTACCTCGGACTACGAGCAGTACTTC. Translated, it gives CASSFLTSDYEQYF.

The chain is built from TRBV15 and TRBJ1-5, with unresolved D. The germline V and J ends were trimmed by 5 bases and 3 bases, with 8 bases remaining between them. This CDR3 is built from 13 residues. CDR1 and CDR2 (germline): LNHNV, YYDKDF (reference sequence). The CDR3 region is CATSLQDNQPQHF. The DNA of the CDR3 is TGTGCCACCAGCCTCCAGGACAATCAGCCCCAGCATTTT.

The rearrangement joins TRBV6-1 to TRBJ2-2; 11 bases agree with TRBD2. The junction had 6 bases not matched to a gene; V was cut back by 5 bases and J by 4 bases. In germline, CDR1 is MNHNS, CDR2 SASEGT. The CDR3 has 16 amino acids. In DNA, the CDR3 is TGTGCCAGCAGTCCGATAGCGGGAGGGGGCACCGGGGAGCTGTTTTTT. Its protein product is CASSPIAGGGTGELFF.

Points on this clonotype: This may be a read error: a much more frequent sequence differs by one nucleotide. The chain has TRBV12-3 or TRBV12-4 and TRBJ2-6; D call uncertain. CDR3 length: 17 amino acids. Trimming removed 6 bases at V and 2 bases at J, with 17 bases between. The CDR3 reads CASSQEALDAGANVLTF. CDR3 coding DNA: TGTGCCAGCAGCCAAGAAGCGTTGGACGCTGGGGCCAACGTCCTGACTTTC.

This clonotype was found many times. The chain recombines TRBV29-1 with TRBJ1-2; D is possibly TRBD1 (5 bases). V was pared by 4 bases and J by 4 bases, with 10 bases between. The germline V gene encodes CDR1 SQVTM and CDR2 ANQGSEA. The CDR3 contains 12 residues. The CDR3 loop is CSVVSGAYGYTF. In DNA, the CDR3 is TGCAGCGTTGTTTCCGGGGCCTATGGCTACACCTTC.

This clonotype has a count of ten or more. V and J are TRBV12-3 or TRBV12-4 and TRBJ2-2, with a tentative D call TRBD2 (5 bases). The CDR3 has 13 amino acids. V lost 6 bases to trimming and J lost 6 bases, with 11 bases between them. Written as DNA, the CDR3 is TGTGCCAGCAGGGAGGCCATTGCCGGGGAGCTGTTTTTT. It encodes CASREAIAGELFF.

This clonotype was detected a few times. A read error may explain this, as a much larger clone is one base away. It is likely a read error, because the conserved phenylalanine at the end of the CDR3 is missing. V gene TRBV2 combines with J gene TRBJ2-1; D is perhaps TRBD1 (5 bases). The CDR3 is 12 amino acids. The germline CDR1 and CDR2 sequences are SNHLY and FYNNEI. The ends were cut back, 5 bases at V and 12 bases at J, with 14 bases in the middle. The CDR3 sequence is CASSFLQGAQFL. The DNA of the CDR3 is TGTGCCAGCAGTTTCCTCCAGGGCGCGCAGTTCCTC.

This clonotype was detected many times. The chain's CDR3 is CASSPPGTENTEAFF. The CDR3, as DNA: TGTGCCAGCAGTCCGCCAGGGACAGAGAACACTGAAGCTTTCTTT. This chain connects TRBV27 to TRBJ1-1; 7 bases are shared with TRBD1. V shed 5 bases, J shed 1 base, and the junction held 7 bases outside the gene matches. The CDR3 spans 15 residues. Germline V gene lookup returns CDR1 MNHEY and CDR2 SMNVEV (reference sequence).

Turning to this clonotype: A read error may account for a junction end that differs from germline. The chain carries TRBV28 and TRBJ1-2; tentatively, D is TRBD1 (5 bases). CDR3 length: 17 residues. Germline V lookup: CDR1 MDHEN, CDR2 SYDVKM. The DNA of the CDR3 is TGTGCCAGCAGTCCCCACCTCGAGACAGCGAGGGTCTATGGCTACGCCTTC. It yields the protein CASSPHLETARVYGYAF.